Below, 3 T cell receptor beta chains from the same sample are listed, as sequenced in a study of shared clonotypes between healthy human individuals. Assay used: immunoSEQ multiplex PCR; TCRdb lists only in-frame clones, some missing. The sample records fewer than 600,000 clones, approximately 71% being singletons. Sequencing was done on a sample of PBMCs. Every receptor here comes from a woman in her 40s in good health. Some clones in this sample may be carry-over from other donors' samples.

The chain has TRBV10-2 and TRBJ2-7; 8 positions match TRBD2. The germline gives CDR1 WSHSY, CDR2 SAAADI. The ends lost 5 bases at V and 3 bases at J; junction bases unmatched: 9. This CDR3 is 15 amino acids long. This CDR3 reads CASSREGSGNYEQYF. Written as DNA, the CDR3 is TGCGCCAGCAGTAGAGAGGGTAGCGGGAACTACGAGCAGTACTTC.

Comments on this clone: Since a much larger clone is just one base distant, this may be a read error. Additional DNA sequences in this sample encode the identical CDR3. The chain is built from TRBV11-3 and TRBJ2-7; 8 bases are a match to TRBD1. Germline V lookup: CDR1 SGHNT, CDR2 YENEEA. With 5 bases clipped from V and 1 base from J, the junction kept 4 bases outside the gene matches. The CDR3 covers 14 residues. CDR3 sequence: CASSLGDRSYEQYF. CDR3 coding DNA: TGTGCCAGCAGCCTAGGGGACAGGTCCTACGAGCAGTACTTC.

The DNA for the CDR3 is TGCGCCAGCAGCTTAGGACAGATCTACGAGCAGTACTTC. This gives the protein CASSLGQIYEQYF. The chain carries TRBV5-1 and TRBJ2-7; D might be TRBD1 (6 bases). The CDR3 runs to 13 residues. The V gene lost 2 bases and the J gene lost 3 bases, with 9 bases spanning the gap. CDR1 SGHRS and CDR2 YFSETQ come from the germline V gene. Full variable domain (outside the CDR3, taken from reference TRBV5-1 and TRBJ2-7): KAGVTQTPRYLIKTRGQQVTLSCSPISGHRSVSWYQQTPGQGLQFLFEYFSETQRNKGNFPGRFSGRQFSNSRSEMNVSTLELGDSALYLCASSLGQIYEQYFGPGTRLTVT.